The rows below give T cell receptor beta chains drawn from one sample of a study of Graves' ophthalmopathy and Graves' hyperthyroidism. TCRdb independently ran MiXCR on the multiplex PCR reads; one entry per CDR3 protein. The sample includes some 520,000 distinct CDR3 sequences, around an eighth of them seen just once. The sample comprised blood. The receptors derive from a woman in her 30s with Graves' ophthalmopathy. Both conserved end residues are part of each CDR3. A D gene is named only where the DNA matches it firmly. The size entry is marked missing in some rows and otherwise reads once, few, many or a size class.

TRBV19	-	TRBJ2-7	-	TGTGCCAGTAGTGCCCGGACCCAAAGAGACGAGCAGTACTTC	CASSARTQRDEQYF
TRBV6-5	many	TRBJ1-5	-	TGTGCCAGCAGTTTATGGGGGGCCGGTCAGCCCCAGCATTTT	CASSLWGAGQPQHF
TRBV18	many	TRBJ1-5	TRBD1	TGTGCCAGCTCGACCGGGACAGACAATCAGCCCCAGCATTTT	CASSTGTDNQPQHF
TRBV7-8	few	TRBJ2-5	TRBD2	TGTGCCAGCAGCATTAAAGCGGGGCTACAAGAGACCCAGTACTTC	CASSIKAGLQETQYF
TRBV10-3	many	TRBJ1-5	-	TGTGCCACCGTACAAAATAAGGGGGGTGGGTATCAGCCCCAGCATTTT	CATVQNKGGGYQPQHF
TRBV10-3	many	TRBJ1-2	TRBD1	TGTGCCATCGGACAGGGGCGCTATGGCTACACCTTC	CAIGQGRYGYTF
TRBV4-1	many	TRBJ2-5	-	TGCGCCAGCAGTCGCTCTGGCGAAGAGACCCAGTACTTC	CASSRSGEETQYF
TRBV12-3/TRBV12-4	-	TRBJ2-7	-	TGTGCCAGCAGTGCCGAACCCTCCTACGAGCAGTACTTC	CASSAEPSYEQYF
TRBV6-2/TRBV6-3	-	TRBJ1-1	-	TGTGCCAGCAGCCCCCTGGGGACTTTGACTGAAGCTTTCTTT	CASSPLGTLTEAFF
TRBV6-5	many	TRBJ1-2	-	TGTGCCAGCAGTTCCGTCGGCGGGGACTATGGCTACACCTTC	CASSSVGGDYGYTF
TRBV13	-	TRBJ1-2	TRBD1	TGTGCCAGCAGCACCACGGACAGGGTGGATGGCTACACCTTC	CASSTTDRVDGYTF
TRBV6-1	few	TRBJ1-2	TRBD1	TGTGCCAGCGGGGACAGGGGGCTAGGTGGCTACACCTTC	CASGDRGLGGYTF
TRBV6-5	many	TRBJ1-2	TRBD1	TGTGCCAGCAGCCGGGACAGGGGTGACTATGGCTACACCTTC	CASSRDRGDYGYTF
TRBV27	-	TRBJ1-6	TRBD1	TGTGCCAGCAGTTACACAGGGGGGCAGCATTCACCCCTCCACTTT	CASSYTGGQHSPLHF
TRBV3-1	few	TRBJ1-2	TRBD1	TGTGCCAGCAGCCCGACAGGGTTGTTCCTGAATGGCTACACCTTC	CASSPTGLFLNGYTF
TRBV28	many	TRBJ1-5	-	TGTGCCAGCAGCCAGCTAGGTCTTAGCGATCAGCCCCAGCATTTT	CASSQLGLSDQPQHF
TRBV24-1	-	TRBJ2-2	TRBD2	TGTGCCAGCAGCTCCCAGACCGAAGGCGGGGGGCTGTTTTTT	CASSSQTEGGGLFF
TRBV7-2	many	TRBJ2-7	-	TGTGCCAGCAGCTTATTAGCGGCCTACGAGCAGTACTTC	CASSLLAAYEQYF
TRBV6-6	many	TRBJ2-7	-	TGTGCCAGCAGGACCCTCAGGGCTTCGGGCCACGAGCAGTACTTC	CASRTLRASGHEQYF
TRBV2	many	TRBJ1-2	TRBD1	TGTGCCAGCAGTGAGGACAGGGCCCGCTATGGCTACACCTTC	CASSEDRARYGYTF
TRBV30	-	TRBJ2-5	TRBD2	TGTGCCTGGAGCGGGGGACTAGCGGGAGGGGTAGAGACCCAGTACTTC	CAWSGGLAGGVETQYF
TRBV30	many	TRBJ2-5	TRBD2	TGTGCCTGGAGTCGGACTAGCGGAAACCAAGAGACCCAGTACTTC	CAWSRTSGNQETQYF
TRBV30	many	TRBJ1-2	-	TGTGCCTGGAGCCCAGGCCAGGGGAGGGGCTACACCTTC	CAWSPGQGRGYTF
TRBV6-2/TRBV6-3	many	TRBJ1-2	TRBD1	TGTGCCAGCAGTTTACATGGGACAGGACGATCTCTGGACTATGGCTACACCTTC	CASSLHGTGRSLDYGYTF
TRBV20-1	many	TRBJ2-7	TRBD1	TGCAGTGCTCGCTCCGGGACAGGGAACGTCGAGCAGTACTTC	CSARSGTGNVEQYF
TRBV12-3/TRBV12-4	many	TRBJ1-1	-	TGTGCCAGCAGTTTTATGGGCAGCAACACTGAAGCTTTCTTT	CASSFMGSNTEAFF
TRBV2	-	TRBJ1-2	-	TGTGCCAGCGTCGTGGGTAGAGTTAACTATGGCTACACCTTC	CASVVGRVNYGYTF
TRBV4-1	many	TRBJ1-5	-	TGCGCCAGCAGCCGGCGTGGGGAAAGCAATCAGCCCCAGCATTTT	CASSRRGESNQPQHF
TRBV19	many	TRBJ2-7	-	TGTGCCAGTAGTAGTTATGGGGACATCTCCTACGAGCAGTACTTC	CASSSYGDISYEQYF
TRBV6-1	many	TRBJ1-5	-	TGTGCCAGCAGAGAATATAGCAATCAGCCCCAGCATTTT	CASREYSNQPQHF
TRBV30	few	TRBJ1-3	-	TGTGCCTGGATAGGGGCAGGGTCTGGAAACACCATATATTTT	CAWIGAGSGNTIYF
TRBV7-9	many	TRBJ1-1	-	TGTGCCAGCAGCTTAGGGAGGGGCGGTGAAGCTTTCTTT	CASSLGRGGEAFF
TRBV19	-	TRBJ1-5	TRBD1	TGTGCCAGTAGTATAGTCCGGACAGGCGGCGCGGTAGGGCAGCCCCAGCATTTT	CASSIVRTGGAVGQPQHF
TRBV6-1	few	TRBJ2-7	TRBD2	TGTGCCACCCTCCGGGGGGGCGAGCAGTACTTC	CATLRGGEQYF
TRBV18	many	TRBJ1-5	-	TGTGCCAGCTCACCACAGGGACACAATCAGCCCCAGCATTTT	CASSPQGHNQPQHF
TRBV12-3/TRBV12-4	few	TRBJ1-4	TRBD1	TGTGCCAGCAGCCCACAGGGGGCAGGCGGTAATGAAAAACTGTTTTTT	CASSPQGAGGNEKLFF
TRBV20-1	many	TRBJ1-6	TRBD1	TGCAGTGCTGATGACAGGGTTCGTTCACCCCTCCACTTT	CSADDRVRSPLHF
TRBV7-2	many	TRBJ1-1	-	TGTGCCAGCAGCTTGAGTGGGGTAGGGAACTTTGAAGCTTTCTTT	CASSLSGVGNFEAFF
TRBV11-1	-	TRBJ2-7	TRBD1	TGTGCCAGCAGCCCCCGGACAGGGGAGCGCGAGCAGTACTTC	CASSPRTGEREQYF
TRBV6-1	many	TRBJ2-2	-	TGTGCCAGCAGTCCGCGACCCGACGCGAACACCGGGGAGCTGTTTTTT	CASSPRPDANTGELFF
TRBV24-1	many	TRBJ2-7	-	TGTGCCACCAGTGCGGGTGACTACGAGCAGTACTTC	CATSAGDYEQYF
TRBV5-1	many	TRBJ2-7	TRBD2	TGCGCCAGCAGCTTGGGGCTAGGCGGGAGGAACCCCTTTGATAAATACGAGCAGTACTTC	CASSLGLGGRNPFDKYEQYF
TRBV19	many	TRBJ1-5	-	TGTGCCAGTTCCGTTTGGGGGGTCGACCGGGAGCCCCAGCATTTT	CASSVWGVDREPQHF
TRBV24-1	few	TRBJ2-2	TRBD2	TGTGCCACCAGTGATATGGGACTAGCGGGAGTAACCGGGGAGCTGTTTTTT	CATSDMGLAGVTGELFF
TRBV20-1	many	TRBJ1-1	TRBD1	TGCAGTGCCCAGGACAGGGTTGTCACTGAAGCTTTCTTT	CSAQDRVVTEAFF
TRBV7-3	many	TRBJ2-2	TRBD2	TGTGCCAGCAGCGCCCCCACGGCGGGAGGATCCGGGGAGCTGTTTTTT	CASSAPTAGGSGELFF
TRBV28	-	TRBJ2-5	-	TGTGCCAGCGGCGATCCGCTAGCCAAAGAGACCCAGTACTTC	CASGDPLAKETQYF
TRBV6-5	many	TRBJ1-2	TRBD1	TGTGCCAGCAGTTTTCTGACAGGGACTAACTATGGCTACACCTTC	CASSFLTGTNYGYTF
TRBV6-4	many	TRBJ2-2	-	TGTGCCAGCAGTGACTCGAGGGAGAACACCGGGGAGCTGTTTTTT	CASSDSRENTGELFF
TRBV9	many	TRBJ2-7	-	TGTGCCAGCAGCGTAGGTCGCACCAGCTCCTACGAGCAGTACTTC	CASSVGRTSSYEQYF
TRBV11-2	many	TRBJ1-2	-	TGTGCCAGCAGCCCACTGGGCAGGGGAGGCTATGGCTACACCTTC	CASSPLGRGGYGYTF
TRBV27	many	TRBJ2-3	-	TGTGCCAGCGGGGGACGGAGATTCACAGATACGCAGTATTTT	CASGGRRFTDTQYF
TRBV27	few	TRBJ1-2	TRBD1	TGTGCCAGCAGTCCCCGGACAGGGGACTATGGCTACACCTTC	CASSPRTGDYGYTF
TRBV5-1	few	TRBJ2-7	TRBD1	TGCGCCAGCAGTCAAAGGACAGGACCCTTGGTAAGGAACGAGCAGTACTTC	CASSQRTGPLVRNEQYF
TRBV18	many	TRBJ2-7	TRBD2	TGTGCCAGCTCACCTAGCGGGAGTGGTAACGAGCAGTACTTC	CASSPSGSGNEQYF
TRBV5-1	-	TRBJ1-2	-	TGCGCCAGCAGCCTACCGGGGGTGGCTGGCTACACCTTC	CASSLPGVAGYTF
TRBV9	few	TRBJ2-7	TRBD1	TGTGCCAGCAGCGCTAATATAAGGACAGGGAGCTCCTACGAGCAGTACTTC	CASSANIRTGSSYEQYF